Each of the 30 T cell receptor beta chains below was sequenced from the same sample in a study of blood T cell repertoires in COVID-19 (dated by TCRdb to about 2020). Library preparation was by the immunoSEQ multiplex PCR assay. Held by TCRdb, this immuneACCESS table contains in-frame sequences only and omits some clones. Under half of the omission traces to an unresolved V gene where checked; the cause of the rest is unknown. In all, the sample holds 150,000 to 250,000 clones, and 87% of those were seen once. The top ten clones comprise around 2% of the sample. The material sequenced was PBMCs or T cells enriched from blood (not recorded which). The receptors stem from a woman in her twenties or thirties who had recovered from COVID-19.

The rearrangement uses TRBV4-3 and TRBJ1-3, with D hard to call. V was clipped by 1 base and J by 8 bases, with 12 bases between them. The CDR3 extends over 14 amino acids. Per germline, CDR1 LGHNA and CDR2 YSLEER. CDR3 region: CASSQVPGRDTIYF. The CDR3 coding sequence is TGCGCCAGCAGCCAAGTCCCCGGGCGGGACACCATATATTTT.

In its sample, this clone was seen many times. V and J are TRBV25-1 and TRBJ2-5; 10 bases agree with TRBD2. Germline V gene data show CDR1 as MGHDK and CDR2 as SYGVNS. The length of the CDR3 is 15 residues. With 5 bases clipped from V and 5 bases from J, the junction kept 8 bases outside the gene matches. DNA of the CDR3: TGTGCCAGCAGTCCGTCAGCGGGAGGGGGGGAGACCCAGTACTTC. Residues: CASSPSAGGGETQYF. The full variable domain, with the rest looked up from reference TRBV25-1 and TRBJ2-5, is EADIYQTPRYLVIGTGKKITLECSQTMGHDKMYWYQQDPGMELHLIHYSYGVNSTEKGDLSSESTVSRIRTEHFPLTLESARPSHTSQYLCASSPSAGGGETQYFGPGTRLLVL.

The CDR3 bases are TGTGCCTGGAGTGACAGGGGTTTTACAGATACGCAGTATTTT. Translation gives CAWSDRGFTDTQYF. The genes are TRBV30 and TRBJ2-3; 7 nucleotides line up with TRBD1. The V segment lost 1 base and the J segment 3 bases; nucleotides outside the gene matches: 4. In germline, CDR1 is GTSNPN, CDR2 SVGIG (reference sequence). The CDR3 is 14 residues long.

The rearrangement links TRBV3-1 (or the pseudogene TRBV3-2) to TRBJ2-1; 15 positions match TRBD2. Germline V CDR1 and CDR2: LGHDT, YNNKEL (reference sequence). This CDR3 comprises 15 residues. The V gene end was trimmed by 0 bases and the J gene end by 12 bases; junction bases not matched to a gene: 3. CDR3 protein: CASSQEGLAGGGQFF. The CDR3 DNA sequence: TGTGCCAGCAGCCAAGAGGGACTAGCGGGGGGCGGGCAGTTCTTC.

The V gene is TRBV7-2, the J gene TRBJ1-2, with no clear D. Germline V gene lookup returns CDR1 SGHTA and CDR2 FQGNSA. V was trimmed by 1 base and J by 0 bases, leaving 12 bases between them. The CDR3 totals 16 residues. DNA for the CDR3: TGTGCCAGCAGCTTAGGGTCGTCGGTAGCTAACTATGGCTACACCTTC. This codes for CASSLGSSVANYGYTF.

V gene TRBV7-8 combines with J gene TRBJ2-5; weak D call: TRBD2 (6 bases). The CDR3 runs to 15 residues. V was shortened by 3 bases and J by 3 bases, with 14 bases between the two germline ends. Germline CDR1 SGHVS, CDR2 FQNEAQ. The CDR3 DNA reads TGTGCCAGCAGCTTCATTTCGGGAGTGAAAGAGACCCAGTACTTC. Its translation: CASSFISGVKETQYF.

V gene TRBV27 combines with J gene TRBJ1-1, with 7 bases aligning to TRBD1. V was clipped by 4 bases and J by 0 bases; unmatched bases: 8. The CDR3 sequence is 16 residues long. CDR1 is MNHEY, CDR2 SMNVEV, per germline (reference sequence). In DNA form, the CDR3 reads TGTGCCAGCAGTTCCCCCCGACAGGGAATGAACACTGAAGCTTTCTTT. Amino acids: CASSSPRQGMNTEAFF.

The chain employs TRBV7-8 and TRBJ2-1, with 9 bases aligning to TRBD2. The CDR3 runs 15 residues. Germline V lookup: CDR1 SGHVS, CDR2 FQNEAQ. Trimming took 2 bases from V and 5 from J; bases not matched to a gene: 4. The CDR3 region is CASSLIIAGDNEQFF. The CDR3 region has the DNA TGTGCCAGCAGCTTAATAATAGCGGGAGACAATGAGCAGTTCTTC. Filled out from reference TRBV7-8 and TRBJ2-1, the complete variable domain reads GAGVSQSPRYKVAKRGQDVALRCDPISGHVSLFWYQQALGQGPEFLTYFQNEAQLDKSGLPSDRFFAERPEGSVSTLKIQRTQQEDSAVYLCASSLIIAGDNEQFFGPGTRLTVL.

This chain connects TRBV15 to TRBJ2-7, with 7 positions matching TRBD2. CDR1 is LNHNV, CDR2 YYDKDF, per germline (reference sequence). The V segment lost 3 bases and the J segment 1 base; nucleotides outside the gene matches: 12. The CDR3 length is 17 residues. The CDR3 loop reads CATSRQSSSGKSYEQYF. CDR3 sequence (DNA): TGTGCCACCAGCAGGCAGAGTTCTAGCGGAAAATCCTACGAGCAGTACTTC.

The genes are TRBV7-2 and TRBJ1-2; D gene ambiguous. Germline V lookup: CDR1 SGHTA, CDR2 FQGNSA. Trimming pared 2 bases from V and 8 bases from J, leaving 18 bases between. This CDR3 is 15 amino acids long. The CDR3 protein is CASSLFEGPAEGYTF. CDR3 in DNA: TGTGCCAGCAGCTTATTTGAGGGTCCAGCTGAAGGCTACACCTTC.

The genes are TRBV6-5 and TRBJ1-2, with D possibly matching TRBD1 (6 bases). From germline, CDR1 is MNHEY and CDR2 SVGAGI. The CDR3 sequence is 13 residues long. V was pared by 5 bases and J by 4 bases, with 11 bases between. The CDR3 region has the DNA TGTGCCAGCAGTAACAGGGAGTCCTATGGCTACACCTTC. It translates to CASSNRESYGYTF.

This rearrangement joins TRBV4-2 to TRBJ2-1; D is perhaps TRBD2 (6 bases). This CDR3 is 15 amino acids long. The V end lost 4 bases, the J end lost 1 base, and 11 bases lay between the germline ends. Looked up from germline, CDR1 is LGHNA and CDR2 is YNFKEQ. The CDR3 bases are TGTGCCAGCAGCCCCGCCAGCGGGTCCTACAATGAGCAGTTCTTC. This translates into CASSPASGSYNEQFF.

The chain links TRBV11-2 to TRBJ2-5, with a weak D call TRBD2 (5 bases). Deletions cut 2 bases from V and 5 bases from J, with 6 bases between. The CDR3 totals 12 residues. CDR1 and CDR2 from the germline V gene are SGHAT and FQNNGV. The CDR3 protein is CASSLWEETQYF. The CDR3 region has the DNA TGTGCCAGCAGCTTATGGGAGGAGACCCAGTACTTC.

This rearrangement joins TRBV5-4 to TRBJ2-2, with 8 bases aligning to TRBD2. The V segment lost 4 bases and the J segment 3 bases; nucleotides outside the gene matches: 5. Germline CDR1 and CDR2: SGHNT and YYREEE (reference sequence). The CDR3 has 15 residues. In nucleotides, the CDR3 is TGTGCCAGCAGCCCGGGGGGGCCTTACACCGGGGAGCTGTTTTTT. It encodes CASSPGGPYTGELFF.

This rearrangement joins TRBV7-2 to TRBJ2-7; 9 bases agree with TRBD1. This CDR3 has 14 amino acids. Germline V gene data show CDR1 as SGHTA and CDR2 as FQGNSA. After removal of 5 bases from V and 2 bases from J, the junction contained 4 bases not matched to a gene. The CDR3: CASSGQGWAYEQYF. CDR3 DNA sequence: TGTGCCAGCAGCGGACAGGGGTGGGCCTACGAGCAGTACTTC.

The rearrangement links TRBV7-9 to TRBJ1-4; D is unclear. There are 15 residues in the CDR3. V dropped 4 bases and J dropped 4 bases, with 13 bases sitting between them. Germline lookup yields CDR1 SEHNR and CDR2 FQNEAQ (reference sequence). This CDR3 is CASSSTRSRNEKLFF. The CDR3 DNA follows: TGTGCCAGCAGCTCCACCCGGAGCCGTAATGAAAAACTGTTTTTT.

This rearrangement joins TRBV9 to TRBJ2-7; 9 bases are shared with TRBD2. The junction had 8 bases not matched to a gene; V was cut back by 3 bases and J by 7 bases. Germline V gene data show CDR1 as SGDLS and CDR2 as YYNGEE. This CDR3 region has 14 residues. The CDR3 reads CASSEGLASTEQYF. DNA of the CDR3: TGTGCCAGCAGCGAGGGACTAGCTTCAACAGAGCAGTACTTC. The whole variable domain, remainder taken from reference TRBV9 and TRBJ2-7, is DSGVTQTPKHLITATGQRVTLRCSPRSGDLSVYWYQQSLDQGLQFLIQYYNGEERAKGNILERFSAQQFPDLHSELNLSSLELGDSALYFCASSEGLASTEQYFGPGTRLTVT.

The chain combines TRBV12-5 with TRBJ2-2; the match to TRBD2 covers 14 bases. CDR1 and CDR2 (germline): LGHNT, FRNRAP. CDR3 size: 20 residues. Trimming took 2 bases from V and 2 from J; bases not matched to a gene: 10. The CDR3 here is CASGLSKVGTSGGNTGELFF. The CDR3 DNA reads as TGTGCTAGTGGTTTGTCGAAAGTTGGGACTAGCGGGGGCAACACCGGGGAGCTGTTTTTT. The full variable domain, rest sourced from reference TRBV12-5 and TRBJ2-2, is DARVTQTPRHKVTEMGQEVTMRCQPILGHNTVFWYRQTMMQGLELLAYFRNRAPLDDSGMPKDRFSAEMPDATLATLKIQPSEPRDSAVYFCASGLSKVGTSGGNTGELFFGEGSRLTVL.

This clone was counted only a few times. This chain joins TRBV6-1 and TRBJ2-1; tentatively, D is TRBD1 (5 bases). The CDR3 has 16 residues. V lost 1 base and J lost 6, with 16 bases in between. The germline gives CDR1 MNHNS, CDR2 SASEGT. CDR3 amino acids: CASSEVWQGPLNEQFF. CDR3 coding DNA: TGTGCCAGCAGTGAAGTCTGGCAGGGCCCACTCAATGAGCAGTTCTTC.

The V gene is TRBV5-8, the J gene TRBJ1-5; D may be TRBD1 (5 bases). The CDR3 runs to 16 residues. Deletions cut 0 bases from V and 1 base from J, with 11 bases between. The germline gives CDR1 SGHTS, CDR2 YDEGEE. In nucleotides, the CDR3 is TGTGCCAGCAGCTTGGTAGTAGGGGCGAGCAATCAGCCCCAGCATTTT. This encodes CASSLVVGASNQPQHF.

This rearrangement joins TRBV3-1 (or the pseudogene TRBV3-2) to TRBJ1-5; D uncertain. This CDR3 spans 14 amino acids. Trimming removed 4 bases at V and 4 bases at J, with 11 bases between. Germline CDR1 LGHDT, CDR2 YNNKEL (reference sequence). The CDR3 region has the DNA TGTGCCAGCAGCCCCCGAAGCGGGAATCAGCCCCAGCATTTT. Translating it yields CASSPRSGNQPQHF.

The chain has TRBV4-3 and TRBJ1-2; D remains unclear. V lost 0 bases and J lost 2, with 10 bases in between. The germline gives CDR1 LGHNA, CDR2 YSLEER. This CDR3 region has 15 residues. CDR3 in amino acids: CASSQDRRANYGYTF. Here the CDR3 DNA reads TGCGCCAGCAGCCAAGATCGCCGAGCCAACTATGGCTACACCTTC.

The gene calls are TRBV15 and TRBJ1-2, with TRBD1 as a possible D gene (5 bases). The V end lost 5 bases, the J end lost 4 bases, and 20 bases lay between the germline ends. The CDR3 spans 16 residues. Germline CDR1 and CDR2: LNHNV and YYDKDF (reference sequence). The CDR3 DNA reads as TGTGCCACCAGCCCGGGGGAGGGAAACTCTGCCTATGGCTACACCTTC. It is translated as CATSPGEGNSAYGYTF.

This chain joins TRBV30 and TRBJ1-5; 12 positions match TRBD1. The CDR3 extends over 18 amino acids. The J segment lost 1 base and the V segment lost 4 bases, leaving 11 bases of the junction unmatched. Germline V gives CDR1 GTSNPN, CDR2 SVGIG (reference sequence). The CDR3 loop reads CAWTRGTGGVRSNQPQHF. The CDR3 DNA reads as TGTGCCTGGACACGGGGGACAGGGGGCGTTAGGAGCAATCAGCCCCAGCATTTT.

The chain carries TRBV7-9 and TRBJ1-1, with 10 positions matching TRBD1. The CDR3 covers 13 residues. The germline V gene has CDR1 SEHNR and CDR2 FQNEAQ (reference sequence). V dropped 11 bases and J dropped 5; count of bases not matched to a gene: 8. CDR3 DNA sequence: TGTGCCTGCTCGACAGGGGGCGAGACTGAAGCTTTCTTT. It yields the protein CACSTGGETEAFF.

The CDR3 reads CAWSVTGDGETQYF. DNA of the CDR3: TGTGCCTGGAGTGTCACAGGGGATGGGGAGACCCAGTACTTC. This chain joins TRBV30 and TRBJ2-5; TRBD1 matches 7 bases. The CDR3 contains 14 residues. Germline V gives CDR1 GTSNPN, CDR2 SVGIG (reference sequence). V was pared by 0 bases and J by 5 bases, with 6 bases of the junction left unmatched.

CDR3 in amino acids: CASSSPRGGTYEQYF. Here the CDR3 DNA reads TGCGCCAGCAGTTCTCCACGGGGGGGAACCTACGAGCAGTACTTC. This chain uses TRBV10-2 with TRBJ2-7, with 8 nucleotides matching TRBD2. V shed 5 bases and J 2 bases; nucleotides not matched to a gene: 8. The CDR3 has 15 residues. Germline loops: CDR1 WSHSY, CDR2 SAAADI.

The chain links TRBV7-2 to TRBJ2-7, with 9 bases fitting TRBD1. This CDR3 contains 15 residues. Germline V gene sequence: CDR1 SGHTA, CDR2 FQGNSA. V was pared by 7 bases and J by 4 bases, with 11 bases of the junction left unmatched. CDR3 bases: TGTGCCAGCACCCCGGTGGGGACAGGGCGGTACGAGCAGTACTTC. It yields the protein CASTPVGTGRYEQYF.

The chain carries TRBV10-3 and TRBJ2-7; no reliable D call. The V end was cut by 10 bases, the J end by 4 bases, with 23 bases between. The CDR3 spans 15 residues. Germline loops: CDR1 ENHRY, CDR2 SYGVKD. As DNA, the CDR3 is TGTGCCACCGCTGACGGATCTAGTCCCCAATACGAGCAGTACTTC. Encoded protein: CATADGSSPQYEQYF.

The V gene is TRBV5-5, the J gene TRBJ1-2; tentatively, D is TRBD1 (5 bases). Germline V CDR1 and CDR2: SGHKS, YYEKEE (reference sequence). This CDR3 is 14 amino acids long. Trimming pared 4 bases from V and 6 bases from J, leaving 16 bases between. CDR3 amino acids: CASSPTRGTDGYTF. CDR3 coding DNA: TGTGCCAGCAGCCCCACCCGGGGGACTGATGGCTACACCTTC.